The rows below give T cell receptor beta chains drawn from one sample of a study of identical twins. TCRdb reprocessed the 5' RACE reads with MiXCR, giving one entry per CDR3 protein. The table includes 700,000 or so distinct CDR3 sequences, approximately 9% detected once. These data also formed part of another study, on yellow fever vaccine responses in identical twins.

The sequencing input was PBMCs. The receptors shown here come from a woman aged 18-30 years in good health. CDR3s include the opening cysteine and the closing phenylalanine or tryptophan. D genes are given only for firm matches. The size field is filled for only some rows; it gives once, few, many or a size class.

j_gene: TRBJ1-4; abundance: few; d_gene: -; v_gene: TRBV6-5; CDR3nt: TGTGCCAGCAGTTACCAGGGAGAAAAACTGTTTTTT; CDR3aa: CASSYQGEKLFF
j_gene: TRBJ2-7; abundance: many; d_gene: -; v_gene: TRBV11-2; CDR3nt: TGTGCCAGCAGCTTAGTAGGGCAGGGAAAAAGCTACGAGCAGTACTTC; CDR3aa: CASSLVGQGKSYEQYF
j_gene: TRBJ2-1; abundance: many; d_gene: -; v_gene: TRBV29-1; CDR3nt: TGCAGCGCTAACCGGGACCCGGCCCCGGACAATGAGCAGTTCTTC; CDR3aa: CSANRDPAPDNEQFF
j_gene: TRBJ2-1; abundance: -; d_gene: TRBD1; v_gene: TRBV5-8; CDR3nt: TGTGCCAGCAGCTATAGGGACAGCCTCTCCTACAATGAGCAGTTCTTC; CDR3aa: CASSYRDSLSYNEQFF
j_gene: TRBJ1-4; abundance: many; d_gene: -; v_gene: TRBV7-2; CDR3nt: TGTGCCAGCAGCCAAGATCCGGGTTCTAATGAAAAACTGTTTTTT; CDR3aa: CASSQDPGSNEKLFF
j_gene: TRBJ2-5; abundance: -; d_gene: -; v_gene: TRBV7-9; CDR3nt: TGTGCCAGCAGCAAAGACGGGACACTAGAGACCCAGTACTTC; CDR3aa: CASSKDGTLETQYF
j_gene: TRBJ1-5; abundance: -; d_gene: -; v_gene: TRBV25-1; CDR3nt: TGTGCCAGCAGTGAACGTGGGCTCAATCAGCCCCAGCATTTT; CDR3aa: CASSERGLNQPQHF
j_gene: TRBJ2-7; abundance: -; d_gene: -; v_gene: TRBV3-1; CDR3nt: TGTGCCAGCAGCCAAGTAGGTATGGACCACGAGCAGTACTTC; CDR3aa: CASSQVGMDHEQYF
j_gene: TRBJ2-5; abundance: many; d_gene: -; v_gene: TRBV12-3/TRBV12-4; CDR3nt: TGTGCCAGCAGTGCATACAGGGGAGGCGAGACCCAGTACTTC; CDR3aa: CASSAYRGGETQYF
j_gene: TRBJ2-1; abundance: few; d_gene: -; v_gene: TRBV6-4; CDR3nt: TGTGCCAGCAGTGAGCGGGCCTACAATGAGCAGTTCTTC; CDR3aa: CASSERAYNEQFF
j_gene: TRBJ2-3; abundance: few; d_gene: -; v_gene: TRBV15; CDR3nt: TGTGCCACCAGCAGGGACCTTTTCACAGATACGCAGTATTTT; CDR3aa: CATSRDLFTDTQYF
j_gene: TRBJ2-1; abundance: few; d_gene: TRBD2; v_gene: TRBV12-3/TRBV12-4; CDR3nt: TGTGCCAGCAATCTCGGGACTAGCGGCTACAATGAGCAGTTCTTC; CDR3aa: CASNLGTSGYNEQFF
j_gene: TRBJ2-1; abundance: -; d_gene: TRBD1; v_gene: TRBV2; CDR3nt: TGTGCCAGTAAACAGGGGGCCGCCAATGAGCAGTTCTTC; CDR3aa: CASKQGAANEQFF
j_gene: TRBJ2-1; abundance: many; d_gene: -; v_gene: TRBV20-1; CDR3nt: TGCAGTGGACTTAGGAACAATGAGCAGTTCTTC; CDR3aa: CSGLRNNEQFF
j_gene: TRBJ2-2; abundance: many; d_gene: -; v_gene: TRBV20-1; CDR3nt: TGCAGTGCTAGAGACCTCGGGGGGAACACCGGGGAGCTGTTTTTT; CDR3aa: CSARDLGGNTGELFF
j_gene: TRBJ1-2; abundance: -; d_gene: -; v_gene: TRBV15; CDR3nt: TGTGCCACCAGCAAAGCCCCTGGATGGGGGATTGGTGGCTACACCTTC; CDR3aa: CATSKAPGWGIGGYTF
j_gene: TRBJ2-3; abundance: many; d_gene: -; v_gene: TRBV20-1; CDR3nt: TGCAGTGCAACAATTAGAGCGCAAGCTAGGGATACGCAGTATTTT; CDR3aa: CSATIRAQARDTQYF
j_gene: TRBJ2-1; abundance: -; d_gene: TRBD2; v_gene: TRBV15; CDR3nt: TGTGCCACCAGCACGGGACTAGCGAACTACAATGAGCAGTTCTTC; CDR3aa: CATSTGLANYNEQFF
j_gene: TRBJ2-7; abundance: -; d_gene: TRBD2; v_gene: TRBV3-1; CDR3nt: TGTGCCAGCAGCCAAACTAGCGGGGGGGACCACGAGCAGTACTTC; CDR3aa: CASSQTSGGDHEQYF
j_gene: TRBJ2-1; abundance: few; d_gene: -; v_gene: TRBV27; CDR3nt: TGTGCCAGCAGTCAGGGGTTTGTTGGACCGCAGTTCTTC; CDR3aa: CASSQGFVGPQFF
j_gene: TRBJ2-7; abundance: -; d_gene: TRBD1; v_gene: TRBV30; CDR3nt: TGTGCCTGGAGTGTACGAGGACAGGGGACCTACGAGCAGTACTTC; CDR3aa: CAWSVRGQGTYEQYF
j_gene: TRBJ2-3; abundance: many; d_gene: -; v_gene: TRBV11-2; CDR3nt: TGTGCCAGCAGCTTAGGGAGGGTTAGCCGGGATACGCAGTATTTT; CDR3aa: CASSLGRVSRDTQYF
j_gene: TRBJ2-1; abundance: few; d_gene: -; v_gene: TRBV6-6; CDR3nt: TGTGCCAGCAGGGACAGCTCCACCAATGAGCAGTTCTTC; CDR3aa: CASRDSSTNEQFF
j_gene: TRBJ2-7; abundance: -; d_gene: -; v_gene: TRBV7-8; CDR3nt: TGTGCCAGCAGCACCCAGGACTTCGCGGCCTACGAGCAGTACTTC; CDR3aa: CASSTQDFAAYEQYF